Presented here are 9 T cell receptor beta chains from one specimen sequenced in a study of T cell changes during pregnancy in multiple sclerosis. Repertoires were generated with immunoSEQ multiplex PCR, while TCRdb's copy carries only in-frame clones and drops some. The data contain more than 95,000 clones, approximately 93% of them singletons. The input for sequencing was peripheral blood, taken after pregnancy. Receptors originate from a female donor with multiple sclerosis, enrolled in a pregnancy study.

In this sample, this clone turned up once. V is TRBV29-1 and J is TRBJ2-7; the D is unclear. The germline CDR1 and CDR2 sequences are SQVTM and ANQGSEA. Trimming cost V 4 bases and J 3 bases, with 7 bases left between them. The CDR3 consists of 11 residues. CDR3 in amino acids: CSVGRNYEQYF. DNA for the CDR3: TGCAGCGTTGGGAGAAACTACGAGCAGTACTTC.

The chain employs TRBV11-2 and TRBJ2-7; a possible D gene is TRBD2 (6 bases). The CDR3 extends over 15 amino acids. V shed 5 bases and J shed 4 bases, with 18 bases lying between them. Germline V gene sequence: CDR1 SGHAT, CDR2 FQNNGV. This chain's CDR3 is CASSLVREMRYEQYF. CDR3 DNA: TGTGCCAGCAGCCTAGTACGGGAGATGAGATACGAGCAGTACTTC.

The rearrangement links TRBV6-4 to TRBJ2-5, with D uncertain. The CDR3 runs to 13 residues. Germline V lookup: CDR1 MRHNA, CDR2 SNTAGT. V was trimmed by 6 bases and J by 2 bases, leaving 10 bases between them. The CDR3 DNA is TGTGCCAGCAGCCCCAACGAGCAAGAGACCCAGTACTTC. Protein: CASSPNEQETQYF.

The CDR3 DNA reads TGTGCCAGCAGCTTAGACAACTACAATGAGCAGTTCTTC. Residues: CASSLDNYNEQFF. The chain has TRBV11-3 and TRBJ2-1; D is ambiguous. The ends were cut back, 0 bases at V and 3 bases at J, with 3 bases in the middle. The CDR3 spans 13 residues. Germline assignment: CDR1 SGHNT and CDR2 YENEEA.

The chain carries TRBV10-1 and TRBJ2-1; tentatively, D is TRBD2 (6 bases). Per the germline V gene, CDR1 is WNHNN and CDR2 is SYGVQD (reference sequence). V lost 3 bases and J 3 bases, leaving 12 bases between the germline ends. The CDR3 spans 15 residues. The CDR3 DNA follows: TGCGCCAGCAGTGAAGACCCGCGGGGCTACAATGAGCAGTTCTTC. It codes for CASSEDPRGYNEQFF.

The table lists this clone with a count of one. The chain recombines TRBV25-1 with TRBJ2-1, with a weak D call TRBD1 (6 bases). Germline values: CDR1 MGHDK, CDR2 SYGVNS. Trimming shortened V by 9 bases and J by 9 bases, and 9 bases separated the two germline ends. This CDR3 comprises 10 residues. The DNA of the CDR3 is TGTGCCAGTGGGACACTTGAGCAGTTCTTC. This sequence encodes CASGTLEQFF. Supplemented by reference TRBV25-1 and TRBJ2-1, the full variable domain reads EADIYQTPRYLVIGTGKKITLECSQTMGHDKMYWYQQDPGMELHLIHYSYGVNSTEKGDLSSESTVSRIRTEHFPLTLESARPSHTSQYLCASGTLEQFFGPGTRLTVL.

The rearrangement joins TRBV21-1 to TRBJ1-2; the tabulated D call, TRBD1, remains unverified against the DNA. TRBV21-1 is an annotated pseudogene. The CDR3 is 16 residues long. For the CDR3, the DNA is TGTGCCAGCAGGCAGGGACAGGGAGAGATTCGACGGGGCTACACCTTC. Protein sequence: CASRQGQGEIRRGYTF.

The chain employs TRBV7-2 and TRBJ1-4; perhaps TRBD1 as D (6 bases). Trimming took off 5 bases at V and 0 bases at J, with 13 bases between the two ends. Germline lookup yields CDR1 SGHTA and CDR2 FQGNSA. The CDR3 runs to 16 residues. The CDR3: CASSHTGRTTNEKLFF. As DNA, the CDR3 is TGTGCCAGCAGCCATACAGGGAGAACAACTAATGAAAAACTGTTTTTT.

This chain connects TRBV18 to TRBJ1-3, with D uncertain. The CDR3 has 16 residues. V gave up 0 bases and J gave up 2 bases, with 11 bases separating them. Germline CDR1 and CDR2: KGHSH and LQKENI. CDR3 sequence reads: CASSPPRRVTGNTIYF. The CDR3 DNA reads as TGTGCCAGCTCACCACCGAGGAGGGTAACTGGAAACACCATATATTTT.